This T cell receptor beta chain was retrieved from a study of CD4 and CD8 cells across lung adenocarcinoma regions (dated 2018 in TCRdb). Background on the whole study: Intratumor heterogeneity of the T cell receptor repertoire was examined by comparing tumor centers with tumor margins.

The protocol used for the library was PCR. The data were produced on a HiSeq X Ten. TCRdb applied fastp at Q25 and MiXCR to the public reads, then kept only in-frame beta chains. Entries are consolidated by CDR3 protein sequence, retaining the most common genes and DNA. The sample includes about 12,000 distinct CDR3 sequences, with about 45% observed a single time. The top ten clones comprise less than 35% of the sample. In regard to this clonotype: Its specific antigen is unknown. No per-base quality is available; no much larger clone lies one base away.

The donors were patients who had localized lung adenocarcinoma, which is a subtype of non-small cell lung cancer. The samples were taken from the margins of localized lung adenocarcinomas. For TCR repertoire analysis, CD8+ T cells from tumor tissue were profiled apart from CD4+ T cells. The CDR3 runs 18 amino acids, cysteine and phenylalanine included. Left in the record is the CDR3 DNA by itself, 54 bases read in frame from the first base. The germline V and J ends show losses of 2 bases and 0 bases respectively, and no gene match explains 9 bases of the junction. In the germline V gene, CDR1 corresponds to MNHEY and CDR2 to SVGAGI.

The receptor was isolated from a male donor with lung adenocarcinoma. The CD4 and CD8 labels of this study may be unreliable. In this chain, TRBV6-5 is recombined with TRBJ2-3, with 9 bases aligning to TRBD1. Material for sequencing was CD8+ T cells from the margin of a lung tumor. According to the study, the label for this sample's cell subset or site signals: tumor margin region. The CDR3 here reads CASSYGTGIGTSTDTQYF. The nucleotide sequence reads TGTGCCAGCAGTTACGGGACAGGGATCGGAACTAGCACAGATACGCAGTATTTT.